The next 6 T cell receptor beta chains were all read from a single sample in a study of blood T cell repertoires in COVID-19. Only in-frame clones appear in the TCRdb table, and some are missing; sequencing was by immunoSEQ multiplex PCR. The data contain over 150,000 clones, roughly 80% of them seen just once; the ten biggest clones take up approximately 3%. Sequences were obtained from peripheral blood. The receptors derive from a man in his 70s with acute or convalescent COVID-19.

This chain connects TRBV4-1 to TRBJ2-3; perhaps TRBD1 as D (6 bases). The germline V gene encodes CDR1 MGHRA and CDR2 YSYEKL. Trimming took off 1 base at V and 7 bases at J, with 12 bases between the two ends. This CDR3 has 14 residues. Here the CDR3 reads CASSQGYGTYTQYF. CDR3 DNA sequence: TGCGCCAGCAGCCAAGGGTACGGGACATATACGCAGTATTTT.

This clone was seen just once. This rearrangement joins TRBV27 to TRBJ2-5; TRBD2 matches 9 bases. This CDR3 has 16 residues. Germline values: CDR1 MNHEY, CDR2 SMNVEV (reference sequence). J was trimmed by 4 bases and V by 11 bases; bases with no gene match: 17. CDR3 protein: CAGRPGASGEGETQYF. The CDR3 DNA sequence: TGTGCCGGGCGACCTGGGGCTAGCGGGGAGGGAGAGACCCAGTACTTC.

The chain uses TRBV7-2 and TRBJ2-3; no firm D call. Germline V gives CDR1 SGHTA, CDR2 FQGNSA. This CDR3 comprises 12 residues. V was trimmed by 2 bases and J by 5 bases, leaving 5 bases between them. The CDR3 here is CASSLRRDTQYF. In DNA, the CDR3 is TGTGCCAGCAGCTTACGCAGAGATACGCAGTATTTT.

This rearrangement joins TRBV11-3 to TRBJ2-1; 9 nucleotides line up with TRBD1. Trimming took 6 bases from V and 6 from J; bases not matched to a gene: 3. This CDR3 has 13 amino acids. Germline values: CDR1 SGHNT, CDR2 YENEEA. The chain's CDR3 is CASRKTGGNEQFF. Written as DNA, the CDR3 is TGTGCCAGCAGAAAGACAGGGGGCAATGAGCAGTTCTTC.

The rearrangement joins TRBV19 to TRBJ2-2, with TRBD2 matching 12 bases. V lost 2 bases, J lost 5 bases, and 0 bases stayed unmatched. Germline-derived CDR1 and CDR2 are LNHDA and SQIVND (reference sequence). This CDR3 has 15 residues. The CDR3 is CASSITSGGTGELFF. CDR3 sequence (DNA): TGTGCCAGTAGTATAACTAGCGGGGGGACCGGGGAGCTGTTTTTT.

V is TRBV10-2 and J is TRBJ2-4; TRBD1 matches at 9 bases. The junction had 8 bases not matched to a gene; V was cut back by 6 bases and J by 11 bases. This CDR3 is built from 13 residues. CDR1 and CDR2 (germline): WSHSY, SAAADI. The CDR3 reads CASSPGQGGVQYF. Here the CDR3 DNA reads TGCGCCAGCAGCCCGGGACAGGGTGGGGTTCAGTACTTC.